Below, 4 T cell receptor beta chains from the same sample are listed, as sequenced in a study of T cells after yellow fever vaccination. TCRdb reprocessed the 5' RACE reads with MiXCR, giving one entry per CDR3 protein. In the table there are almost 600,000 distinct CDR3 sequences, approximately 15% of which are singletons. The sequenced sample was PBMCs, obtained on the day of the yellow fever booster vaccination. These receptors all come from a man aged 25 to 45 who received the YFV17D yellow fever vaccine.

This clonotype was seen only once. V usage is TRBV15 and J usage is TRBJ2-1; TRBD2 matches 7 bases. V was clipped by 0 bases and J by 2 bases; unmatched bases: 4. Germline lookup yields CDR1 LNHNV and CDR2 YYDKDF (reference sequence). This CDR3 region has 16 residues. CDR3 in amino acids: CATSRDFAGAYNEQFF. CDR3 nucleotide sequence: TGTGCCACCAGCAGAGATTTCGCGGGAGCCTACAATGAGCAGTTCTTC.

The chain couples TRBV20-1 to TRBJ2-1; D possibly uses TRBD1 or TRBD2 (5 bases each). V was cut by 6 bases and J by 7 bases, with 19 bases left in between. Per germline, CDR1 DFQATT and CDR2 SNEGSKA (reference sequence). The CDR3 has 14 residues. CDR3 in DNA: TGCAGTGCAGAGGGCACGGGACGCTTAAATGAGCAGTTCTTC. It yields the protein CSAEGTGRLNEQFF.

This sequence joins TRBV10-2 and TRBJ2-2; D is undetermined. Germline V lookup: CDR1 WSHSY, CDR2 SAAADI. The germline V and J ends were trimmed by 4 bases and 5 bases, with 11 bases remaining between them. There are 14 residues in the CDR3. The CDR3 region is CASSAMVSTGELFF. CDR3 nucleotide sequence: TGCGCCAGCAGTGCTATGGTTTCGACCGGGGAGCTGTTTTTT.

The CDR3 here is CSVEGRRSSNEQFF. The CDR3 nucleotides read TGCAGCGTTGAAGGGCGGAGATCTAGCAATGAGCAGTTCTTC. The genes are TRBV29-1 and TRBJ2-1, with D uncertain. Trimming left V 1 base short and J 6 bases short, with 13 bases between. The CDR3 consists of 14 residues. Germline CDR1 reads SQVTM; CDR2 reads ANQGSEA.